One sample yielded the 15 T cell receptor beta chains listed below, sequenced in a study of early T cells in non-severe SARS-CoV-2 infection. TCRdb processed the 5' RACE reads anew with MiXCR; each CDR3 protein has one entry. The top ten hold approximately 6% of the sample, which has around 100,000 distinct CDR3 sequences, about 12% seen once. The sequencing input was whole blood. The source is an adult who was a healthcare worker with PCR-confirmed SARS-CoV-2 infection or an uninfected control (not recorded which).

V gene TRBV28 combines with J gene TRBJ1-4; D gene uncertain. The germline V and J ends were trimmed by 3 bases and 5 bases, with 10 bases remaining between them. The CDR3 runs to 14 residues. Germline CDR1 reads MDHEN; CDR2 reads SYDVKM. The DNA of the CDR3 is TGTGCCAGCAGTTTCCGGGAGGCAAATGAAAAACTGTTTTTT. It is translated as CASSFREANEKLFF. The full variable domain, completed using reference TRBV28 and TRBJ1-4, is DVKVTQSSRYLVKRTGEKVFLECVQDMDHENMFWYRQDPGLGLRLIYFSYDVKMKEKGDIPEGYSVSREKKERFSLILESASTNQTSMYLCASSFREANEKLFFGSGTQLSVL.

There are a few counts of this clonotype. This chain connects TRBV7-8 to TRBJ1-5; D remains unclear. The length of the CDR3 is 16 residues. Per the germline V gene, CDR1 is SGHVS and CDR2 is FQNEAQ. The V end was cut by 1 base, the J end by 1 base, with 11 bases between. Here the CDR3 DNA reads TGTGCCAGCAGCTTAGGGACTAGGATCAGCAATCAGCCCCAGCATTTT. As protein: CASSLGTRISNQPQHF.

This clonotype has only a few counts. The chain joins TRBV7-8 to TRBJ1-5, with D unresolved. The germline V gene has CDR1 SGHVS and CDR2 FQNEAQ. The length of the CDR3 is 14 residues. V shed 5 bases and J shed 5 bases, with 13 bases lying between them. The CDR3 loop is CASSENMGYQPQHF. Here the CDR3 DNA reads TGTGCCAGCAGCGAGAACATGGGTTATCAGCCCCAGCATTTT. Full variable domain (missing parts from reference TRBV7-8 and TRBJ1-5): GAGVSQSPRYKVAKRGQDVALRCDPISGHVSLFWYQQALGQGPEFLTYFQNEAQLDKSGLPSDRFFAERPEGSVSTLKIQRTQQEDSAVYLCASSENMGYQPQHFGDGTRLSIL.

This clonotype was seen ten or more times. This chain joins TRBV11-2 and TRBJ2-7, with 8 bases lining up with TRBD1. The germline V gene has CDR1 SGHAT and CDR2 FQNNGV. V lost 6 bases and J lost 5; bases outside the gene matches: 3. The CDR3 is 12 residues long. The CDR3 coding sequence is TGTGCCAGCAGACGGACAGGGAACGAGCAGTACTTC. This codes for CASRRTGNEQYF.

This clonotype was detected ten times or more. The rearrangement uses TRBV20-1 and TRBJ1-1, with no clear D. The V and J ends lost 0 bases and 5 bases respectively, with 13 bases between them. The CDR3 covers 14 residues. Looked up from germline, CDR1 is DFQATT and CDR2 is SNEGSKA (reference sequence). This chain's CDR3 is CSARDIASGTEAFF. Written as DNA, the CDR3 is TGCAGTGCTAGAGATATAGCTTCTGGGACTGAAGCTTTCTTT.

This clonotype has a count of ten or more. The gene calls are TRBV21-1 and TRBJ1-5. TRBV21-1 is noted as a pseudogene. The CDR3 has 16 residues. The CDR3 DNA is TGTGCCAGCAGCTCGTCAATGGGAGGGCTCCGTCAGCCCCAGCATTTT. Translated: CASSSSMGGLRQPQHF.

This chain connects TRBV6-5 to TRBJ1-1, with a possible D match to TRBD1 (6 bases). The V end lost 6 bases, the J end lost 6 bases, and 8 bases lay between the germline ends. Germline-derived CDR1 and CDR2 are MNHEY and SVGAGI. The CDR3 loop spans 11 amino acids. DNA of the CDR3: TGTGCCAGCAGAACAGGGCCTGAAGCTTTCTTT. Translation: CASRTGPEAFF.

This clonotype was seen only a few times. This chain joins TRBV5-6 and TRBJ2-4, with D unclear. Trimming left V 2 bases short and J 6 bases short, with 9 bases between. In germline, CDR1 is SGHDT, CDR2 YYEEEE. The CDR3 covers 13 residues. The CDR3: CASSFGQPNIQYF. The CDR3 region has the DNA TGTGCCAGCAGCTTCGGGCAGCCAAACATTCAGTACTTC.

This clonotype was found many times. The chain has TRBV5-6 and TRBJ2-5; 8 nucleotides align to TRBD2. Germline V gene data show CDR1 as SGHDT and CDR2 as YYEEEE. V trimming: 5 bases; J trimming: 2 bases; junction bases outside the gene matches: 2. The CDR3 consists of 13 residues. The CDR3 DNA reads TGTGCCAGCAGTACTAGCGGACAAGAGACCCAGTACTTC. Encoded protein: CASSTSGQETQYF. Supplemented by reference TRBV5-6 and TRBJ2-5, the full variable domain reads DAGVTQSPTHLIKTRGQQVTLRCSPKSGHDTVSWYQQALGQGPQFIFQYYEEEERQRGNFPDRFSGHQFPNYSSELNVNALLLGDSALYLCASSTSGQETQYFGPGTRLLVL.

This clonotype has only a few counts. The chain joins TRBV2 to TRBJ2-2, with D uncertain. Trimming took 10 bases from V and 5 from J, leaving 8 bases between them. The germline V gene has CDR1 SNHLY and CDR2 FYNNEI. The CDR3 contains 11 residues. The CDR3 region is CATWGTGELFF. For the CDR3, the DNA is TGTGCCACCTGGGGTACCGGGGAGCTGTTTTTT.

The CDR3 region is CASSSYSNPYEQYF. In nucleotides, the CDR3 is TGTGCCAGCAGCTCATATAGCAATCCCTACGAGCAGTACTTC. The rearrangement joins TRBV11-2 to TRBJ2-7; the D is unclear. CDR3 length equals 14 residues. The V gene's germline CDR1 is SGHAT and CDR2 FQNNGV. V was pared by 4 bases and J by 2 bases, with 12 bases between.

The chain carries TRBV9 and TRBJ2-7; D possibly matches TRBD1 or TRBD2 (5 bases each). Germline lookup yields CDR1 SGDLS and CDR2 YYNGEE. Trimming removed 0 bases from V and 3 bases from J, with 10 bases in between. The CDR3 covers 14 residues. CDR3 residues: CASSVGDGDYEQYF. CDR3 DNA sequence: TGTGCCAGCAGCGTAGGGGACGGGGACTACGAGCAGTACTTC.

The chain carries TRBV20-1 and TRBJ2-7; weak D call: TRBD1 (6 bases). V lost 2 bases, J lost 4 bases, and 6 bases lay in between. Germline V gene lookup returns CDR1 DFQATT and CDR2 SNEGSKA (reference sequence). The CDR3 has 11 residues. The CDR3 spells CSARQGYEQYF. The DNA of the CDR3 is TGCAGTGCTAGACAGGGGTACGAGCAGTACTTC.

The V call is TRBV4-1, the J call TRBJ2-7; 9 bases fit TRBD1. V lost 1 base to trimming and J lost 6 bases; unmatched junction nucleotides: 4. Germline loops: CDR1 MGHRA, CDR2 YSYEKL. The CDR3 consists of 14 residues. In DNA form, the CDR3 reads TGCGCCAGCAGCCAAGCCCTGACAGGGGGCGAGCAGTACTTC. Translating it yields CASSQALTGGEQYF.

V is TRBV20-1 and J is TRBJ2-4; TRBD1 matches at 8 bases. The CDR3 extends over 15 amino acids. With 6 bases clipped from V and 8 bases from J, the junction kept 15 bases outside the gene matches. Germline V CDR1 and CDR2: DFQATT, SNEGSKA (reference sequence). The CDR3, as DNA: TGCAGTGCCCGGAAGGACAGGGCAGATAGGTACATTCAGTACTTC. Its translation is CSARKDRADRYIQYF.